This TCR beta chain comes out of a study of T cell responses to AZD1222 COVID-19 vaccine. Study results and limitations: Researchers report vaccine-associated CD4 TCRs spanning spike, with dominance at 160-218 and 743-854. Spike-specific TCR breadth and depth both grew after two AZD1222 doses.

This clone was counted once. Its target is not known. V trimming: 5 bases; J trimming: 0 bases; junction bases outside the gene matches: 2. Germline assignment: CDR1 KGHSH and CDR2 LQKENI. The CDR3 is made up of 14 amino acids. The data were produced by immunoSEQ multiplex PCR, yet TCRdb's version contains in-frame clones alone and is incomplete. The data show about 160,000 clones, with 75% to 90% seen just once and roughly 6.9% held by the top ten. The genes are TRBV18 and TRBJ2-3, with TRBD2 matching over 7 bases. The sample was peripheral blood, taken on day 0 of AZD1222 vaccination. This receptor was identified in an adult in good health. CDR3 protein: CASSGRASTDTQYF. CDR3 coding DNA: TGTGCCAGCTCAGGGAGGGCTAGCACAGATACGCAGTATTTT.